This T cell receptor beta chain was captured in a study of T cell clonotyping in hematopoietic cell transplantation. Overall study findings and caveats: After transplant, recipient diversity fell while pathologically expanded clonotypes grew through day 180. Cells were unsorted, so CD4 and CD8 contributions were not separated. At the given depth, recipient repertoires were over 97% de novo clonotypes.

Blood collection times were about day -28 and days 30, 100, 180 posttransplant. Libraries were prepared by immunoSEQ multiplex PCR; TCRdb keeps only in-frame clonotypes and omits some of them. The top ten clones hold under 30% of a sample with more than 1,500 clones, approximately 80% of them seen once. On this clone itself: Its antigen is unidentified.

From germline, CDR1 is SGHTA and CDR2 FQGTGA. The CDR3 sequence is 16 residues long. The trim removed 4 bases at V and 4 bases at J, leaving 10 bases unmatched. This sample comprised PBMCs, obtained 30 days after allogeneic stem cell transplant. The clonotype was recovered from a male patient aged 60 to 75 who had an allogeneic stem cell transplant, so the T cells may come from the graft donor. Some clones in this sample may be carry-over from other donors' samples. The chain recombines TRBV7-3 with TRBJ1-2; 9 positions agree with TRBD1. CDR3 sequence reads: CASSSLQGASIYGYTF. The CDR3 coding sequence is TGTGCCAGCAGCTCGTTACAGGGGGCGAGTATCTATGGCTACACCTTC. The complete variable domain, with remaining parts taken from reference TRBV7-3 and TRBJ1-2, reads GAGVSQTPSNKVTEKGKYVELRCDPISGHTALYWYRQSLGQGPEFLIYFQGTGAADDSGLPNDRFFAVRPEGSVSTLKIQRTERGDSAVYLCASSSLQGASIYGYTFGSGTRLTVV.